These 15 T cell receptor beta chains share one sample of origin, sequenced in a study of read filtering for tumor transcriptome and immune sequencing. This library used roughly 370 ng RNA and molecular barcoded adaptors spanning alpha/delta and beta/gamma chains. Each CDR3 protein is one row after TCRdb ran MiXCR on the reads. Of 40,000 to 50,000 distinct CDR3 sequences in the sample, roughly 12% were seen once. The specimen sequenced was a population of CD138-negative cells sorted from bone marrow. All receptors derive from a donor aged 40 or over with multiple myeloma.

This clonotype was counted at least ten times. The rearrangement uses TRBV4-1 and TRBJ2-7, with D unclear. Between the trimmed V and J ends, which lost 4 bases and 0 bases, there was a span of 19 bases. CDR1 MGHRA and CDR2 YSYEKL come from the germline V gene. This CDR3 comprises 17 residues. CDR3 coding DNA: TGCGCCAGCAGCCCCCAAGGGCAACGGCCCAGCTCCTACGAGCAGTACTTC. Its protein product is CASSPQGQRPSSYEQYF.

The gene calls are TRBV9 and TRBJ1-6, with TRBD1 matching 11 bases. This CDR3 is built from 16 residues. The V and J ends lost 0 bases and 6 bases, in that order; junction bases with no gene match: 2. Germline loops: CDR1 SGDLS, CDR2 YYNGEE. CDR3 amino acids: CASSVAGTGGNSPLHF. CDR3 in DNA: TGTGCCAGCAGCGTAGCCGGGACAGGGGGTAATTCACCCCTCCACTTT.

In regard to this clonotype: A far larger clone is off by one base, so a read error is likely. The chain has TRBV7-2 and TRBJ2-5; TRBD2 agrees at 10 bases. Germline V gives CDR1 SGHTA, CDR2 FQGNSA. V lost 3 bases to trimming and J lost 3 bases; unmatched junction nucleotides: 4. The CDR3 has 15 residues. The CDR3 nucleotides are TGTGCCAGCAGCTTGGGACTAGCGAGAGAAGAGACCCAGTACTTC. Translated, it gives CASSLGLAREETQYF.

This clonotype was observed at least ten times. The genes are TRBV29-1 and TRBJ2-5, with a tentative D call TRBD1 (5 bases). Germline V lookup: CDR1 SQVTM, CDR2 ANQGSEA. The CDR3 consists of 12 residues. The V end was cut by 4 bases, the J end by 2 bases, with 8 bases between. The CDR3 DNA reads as TGCAGCGTTGGACAGCCGCAAGAGACCCAGTACTTC. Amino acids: CSVGQPQETQYF.

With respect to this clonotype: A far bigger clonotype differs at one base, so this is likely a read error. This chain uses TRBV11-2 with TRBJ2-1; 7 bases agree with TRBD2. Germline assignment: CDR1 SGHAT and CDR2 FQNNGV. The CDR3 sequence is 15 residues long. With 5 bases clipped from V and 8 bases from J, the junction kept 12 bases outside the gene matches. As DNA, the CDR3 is TGTGCCAGCAGCCCCCCGGGACGCCGGGGGGATGAGCAGTTCTTC. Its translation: CASSPPGRRGDEQFF.

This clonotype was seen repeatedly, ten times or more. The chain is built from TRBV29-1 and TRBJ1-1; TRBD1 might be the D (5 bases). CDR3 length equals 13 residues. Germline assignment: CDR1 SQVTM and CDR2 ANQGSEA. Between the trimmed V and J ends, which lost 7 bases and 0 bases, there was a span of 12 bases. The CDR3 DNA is TGCAGCGGCTGGGGGGAATTGAACACTGAAGCTTTCTTT. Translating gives CSGWGELNTEAFF.

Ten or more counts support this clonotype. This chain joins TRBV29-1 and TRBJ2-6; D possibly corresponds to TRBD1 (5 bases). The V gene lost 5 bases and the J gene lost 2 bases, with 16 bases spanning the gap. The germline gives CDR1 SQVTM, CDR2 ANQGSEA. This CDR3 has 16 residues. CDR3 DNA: TGCAGCGTTCAGGGTCAAGGGCCCACTGGGGCCAACGTCCTGACTTTC. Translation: CSVQGQGPTGANVLTF.

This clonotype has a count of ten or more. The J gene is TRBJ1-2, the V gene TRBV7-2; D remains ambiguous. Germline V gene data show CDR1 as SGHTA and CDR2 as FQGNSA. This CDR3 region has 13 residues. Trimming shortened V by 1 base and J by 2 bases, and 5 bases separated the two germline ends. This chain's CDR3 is CASSLGLNYGYTF. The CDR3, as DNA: TGTGCCAGCAGCTTAGGGCTGAACTATGGCTACACCTTC.

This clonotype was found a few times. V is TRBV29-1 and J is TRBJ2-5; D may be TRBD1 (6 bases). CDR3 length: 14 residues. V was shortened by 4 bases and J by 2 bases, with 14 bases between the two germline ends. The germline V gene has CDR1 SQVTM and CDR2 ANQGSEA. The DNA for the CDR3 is TGCAGCGTTGTCAAGAAAGGGGGACAAGAGACCCAGTACTTC. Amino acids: CSVVKKGGQETQYF.

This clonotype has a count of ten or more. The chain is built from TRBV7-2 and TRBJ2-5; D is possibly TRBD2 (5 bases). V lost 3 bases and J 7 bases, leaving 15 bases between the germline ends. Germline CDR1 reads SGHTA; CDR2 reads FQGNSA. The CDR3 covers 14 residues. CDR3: CASSFQTRGGTQYF. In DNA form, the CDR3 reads TGTGCCAGCAGCTTTCAAACTAGAGGCGGGACCCAGTACTTC.

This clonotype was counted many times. The CDR3 DNA sequence: TGCAGCGTTGAGGGGGCGAACACTGAAGCTTTCTTT. This codes for CSVEGANTEAFF. The chain has TRBV29-1 and TRBJ1-1; tentatively, D is TRBD1 (6 bases). CDR1 is SQVTM, CDR2 ANQGSEA, per germline. This CDR3 is built from 12 residues. V shed 3 bases and J shed 1 base, with 6 bases lying between them.

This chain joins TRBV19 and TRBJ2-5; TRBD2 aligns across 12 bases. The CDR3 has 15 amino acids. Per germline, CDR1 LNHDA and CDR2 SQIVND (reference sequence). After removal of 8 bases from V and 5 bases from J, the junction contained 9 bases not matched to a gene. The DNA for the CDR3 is TGTGCCAGTCAGGCTAGCGGGAGGGAGGGGGAGACCCAGTACTTC. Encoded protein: CASQASGREGETQYF.

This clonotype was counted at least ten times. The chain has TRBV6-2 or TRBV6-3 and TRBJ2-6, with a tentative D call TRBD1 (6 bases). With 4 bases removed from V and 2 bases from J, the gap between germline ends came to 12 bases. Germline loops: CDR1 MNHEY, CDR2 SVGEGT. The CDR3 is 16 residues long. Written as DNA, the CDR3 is TGTGCCAGCAGTTTCCCCAGGGGAGCTGGGGCCAACGTCCTGACTTTC. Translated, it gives CASSFPRGAGANVLTF.

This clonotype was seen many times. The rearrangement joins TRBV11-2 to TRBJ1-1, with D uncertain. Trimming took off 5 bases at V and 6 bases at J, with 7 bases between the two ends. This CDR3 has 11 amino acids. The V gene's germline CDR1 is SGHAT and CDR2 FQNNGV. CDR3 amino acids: CASSTQAEAFF. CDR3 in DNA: TGTGCCAGCAGCACACAAGCTGAAGCTTTCTTT.

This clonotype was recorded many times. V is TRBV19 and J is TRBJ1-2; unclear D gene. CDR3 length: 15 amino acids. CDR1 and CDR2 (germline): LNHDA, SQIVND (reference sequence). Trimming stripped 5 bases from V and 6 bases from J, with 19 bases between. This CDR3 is CASSRADREENGYTF. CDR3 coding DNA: TGTGCCAGTAGTCGTGCCGACCGTGAGGAGAATGGCTACACCTTC.